This section outlines one T cell receptor beta chain sequence together with its context. The CDR3 runs to 16 residues. In germline, CDR1 is SGHTA, CDR2 FQGNSA. Unmatched junction bases numbered 11, after V lost 8 bases and J lost 4 bases. This record comes from a study of cytomegalovirus exposure and HLA in healthy donors. The PCR was carried out with 60 Vbeta primers and 13 Jbeta primers. Some clones are missing from TCRdb's copy, which holds only in-frame ones; the method was immunoSEQ multiplex PCR. The sample gives 150,000 to 200,000 clones, roughly 83% of which show up once; 1.6% is in the top ten.

The sequenced material came from PBMCs. The chain has TRBV7-2 and TRBJ2-1; 10 bases agree with TRBD2. This receptor was identified in a woman in her fifties or sixties in good health and CMV-seronegative. CDR3 DNA: TGTGCCAGCGGTGGCTTTGAAGCGGGGGGGTACAATGAGCAGTTCTTC. This encodes CASGGFEAGGYNEQFF.